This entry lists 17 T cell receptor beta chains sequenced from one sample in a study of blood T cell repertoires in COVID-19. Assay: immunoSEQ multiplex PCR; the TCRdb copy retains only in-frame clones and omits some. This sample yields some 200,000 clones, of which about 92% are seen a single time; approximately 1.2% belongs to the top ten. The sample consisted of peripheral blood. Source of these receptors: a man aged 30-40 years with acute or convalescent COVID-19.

The CDR3 region is CASSPVRGRSPQHF. CDR3 nucleotides: TGTGCCAGTAGCCCTGTTCGGGGTCGATCGCCCCAGCATTTT. The V and J genes are TRBV19 and TRBJ1-5; D is ambiguous. Trimming removed 6 bases at V and 9 bases at J, with 18 bases between. Germline V CDR1 and CDR2: LNHDA, SQIVND (reference sequence). The CDR3 extends over 14 amino acids.

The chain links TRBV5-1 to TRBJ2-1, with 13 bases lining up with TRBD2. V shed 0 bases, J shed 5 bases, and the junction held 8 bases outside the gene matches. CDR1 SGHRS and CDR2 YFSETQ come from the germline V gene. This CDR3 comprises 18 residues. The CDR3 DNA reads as TGCGCCAGCAGCTTGGGGACTAGCGGGAGAGGGGCAAACAATGAGCAGTTCTTC. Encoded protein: CASSLGTSGRGANNEQFF.

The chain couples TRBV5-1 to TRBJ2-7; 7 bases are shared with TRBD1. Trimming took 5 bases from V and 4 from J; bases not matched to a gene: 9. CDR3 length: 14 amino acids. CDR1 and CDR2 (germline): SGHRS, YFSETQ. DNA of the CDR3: TGCGCCAGCAGATCCGGGACAGCCAAATACGAGCAGTACTTC. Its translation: CASRSGTAKYEQYF.

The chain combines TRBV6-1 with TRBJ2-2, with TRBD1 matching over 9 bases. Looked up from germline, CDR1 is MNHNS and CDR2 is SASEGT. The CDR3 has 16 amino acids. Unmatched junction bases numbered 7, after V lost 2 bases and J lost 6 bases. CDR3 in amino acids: CASSEYRGQGSGELFF. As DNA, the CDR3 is TGTGCCAGCAGTGAATATCGGGGACAGGGTTCCGGGGAGCTGTTTTTT.

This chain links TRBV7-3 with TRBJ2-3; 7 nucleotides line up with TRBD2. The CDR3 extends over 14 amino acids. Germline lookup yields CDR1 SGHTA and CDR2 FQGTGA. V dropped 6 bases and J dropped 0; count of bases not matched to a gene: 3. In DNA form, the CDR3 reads TGTGCCAGCAGTCCGGGGGGTAGCACAGATACGCAGTATTTT. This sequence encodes CASSPGGSTDTQYF.

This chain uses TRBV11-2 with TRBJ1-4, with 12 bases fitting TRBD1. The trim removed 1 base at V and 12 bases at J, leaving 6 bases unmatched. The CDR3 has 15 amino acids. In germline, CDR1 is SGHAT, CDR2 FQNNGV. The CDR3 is CASSLGGTGGGQLFF. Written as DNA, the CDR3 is TGTGCCAGCAGCTTAGGAGGGACAGGGGGCGGACAACTGTTTTTT.

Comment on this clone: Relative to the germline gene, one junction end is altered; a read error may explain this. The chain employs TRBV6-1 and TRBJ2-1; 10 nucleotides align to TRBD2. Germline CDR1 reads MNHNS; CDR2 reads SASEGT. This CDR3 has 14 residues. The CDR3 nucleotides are TGTGCCAGCAGGGAAGCGGGGGGGATTCATGAGCAGTTCTTC. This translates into CASREAGGIHEQFF.

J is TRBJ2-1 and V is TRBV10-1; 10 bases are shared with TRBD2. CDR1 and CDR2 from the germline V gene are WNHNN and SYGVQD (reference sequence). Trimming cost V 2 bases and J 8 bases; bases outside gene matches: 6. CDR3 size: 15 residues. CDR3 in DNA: TGCGCCAGCAGTGAGGGTTCTAGCGGGAGTGATGAGCAGTTCTTC. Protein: CASSEGSSGSDEQFF.

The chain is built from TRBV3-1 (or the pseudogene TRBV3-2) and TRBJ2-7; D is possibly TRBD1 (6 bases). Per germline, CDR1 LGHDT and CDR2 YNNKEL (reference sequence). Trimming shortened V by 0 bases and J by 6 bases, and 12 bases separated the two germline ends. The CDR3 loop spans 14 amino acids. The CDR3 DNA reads TGTGCCAGCAGCCAAGATGTCGAAGGGGGCGAGCAGTACTTC. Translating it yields CASSQDVEGGEQYF.

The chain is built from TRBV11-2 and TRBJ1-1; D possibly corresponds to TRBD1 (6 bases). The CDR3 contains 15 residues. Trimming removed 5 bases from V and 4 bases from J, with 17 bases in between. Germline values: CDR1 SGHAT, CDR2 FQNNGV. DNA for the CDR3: TGTGCCAGCAGCGCCGCCCGGACAGTAGGCACTGAAGCTTTCTTT. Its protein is CASSAARTVGTEAFF.

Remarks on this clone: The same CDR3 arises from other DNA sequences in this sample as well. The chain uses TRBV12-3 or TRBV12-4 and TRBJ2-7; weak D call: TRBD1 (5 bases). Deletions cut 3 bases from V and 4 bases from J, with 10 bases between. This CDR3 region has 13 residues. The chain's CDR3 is CASSLGQGYEQYF. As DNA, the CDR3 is TGTGCCAGCAGTTTGGGGCAGGGTTACGAGCAGTACTTC.

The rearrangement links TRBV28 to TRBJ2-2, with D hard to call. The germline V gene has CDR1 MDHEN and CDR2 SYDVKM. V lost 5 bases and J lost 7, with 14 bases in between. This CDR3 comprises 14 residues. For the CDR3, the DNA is TGTGCCAGCAGTCCGCCGGGTAGAGGCGGGGAGCTGTTTTTT. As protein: CASSPPGRGGELFF.

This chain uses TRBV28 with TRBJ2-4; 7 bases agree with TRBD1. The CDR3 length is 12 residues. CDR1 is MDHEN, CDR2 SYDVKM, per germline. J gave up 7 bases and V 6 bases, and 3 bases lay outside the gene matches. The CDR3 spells CASRSQGNIQYF. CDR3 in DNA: TGTGCCAGCAGGTCACAGGGGAACATTCAGTACTTC.

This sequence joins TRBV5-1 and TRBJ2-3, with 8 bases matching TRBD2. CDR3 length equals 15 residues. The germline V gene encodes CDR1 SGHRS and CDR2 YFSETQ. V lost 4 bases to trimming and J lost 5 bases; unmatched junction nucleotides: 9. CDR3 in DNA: TGCGCCAGCAGCCTCAGCGGGAGTTTACAAGATACGCAGTATTTT. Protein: CASSLSGSLQDTQYF.

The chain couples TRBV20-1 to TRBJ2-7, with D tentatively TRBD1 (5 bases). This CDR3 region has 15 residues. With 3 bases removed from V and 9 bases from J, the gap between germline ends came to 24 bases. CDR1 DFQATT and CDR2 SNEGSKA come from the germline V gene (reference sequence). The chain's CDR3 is CSASFSGQAAQGQYF. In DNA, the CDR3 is TGCAGTGCTAGTTTTTCTGGGCAGGCCGCCCAGGGGCAGTACTTC.

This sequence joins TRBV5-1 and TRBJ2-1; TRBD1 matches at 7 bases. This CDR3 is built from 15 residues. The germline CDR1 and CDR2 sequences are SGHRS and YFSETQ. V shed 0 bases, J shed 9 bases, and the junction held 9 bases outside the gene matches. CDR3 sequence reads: CASSLGQTGSGEQFF. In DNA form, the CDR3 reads TGCGCCAGCAGCTTGGGCCAGACAGGGTCTGGTGAGCAGTTCTTC.

The CDR3 bases are TGCAGTGCCCGAACAGGGGCTGGCTACACCTTC. This translates into CSARTGAGYTF. The V call is TRBV20-1, the J call TRBJ1-2, with 7 bases lining up with TRBD1. The CDR3 sequence is 11 residues long. Germline loops: CDR1 DFQATT, CDR2 SNEGSKA (reference sequence). Germline trimming cut 6 bases from V and 7 bases from J; bases unmatched to any gene: 5.